This T cell receptor beta chain was identified in a study of T cell responses to AZD1222 COVID-19 vaccine. Study-wide findings and caveats: A reported finding is that nearly half of spike-specific TCRs target unmutated variant regions. There were mostly white British donors and more females than males, and clonal diversity was possibly underestimated.

The data were produced by immunoSEQ multiplex PCR, yet TCRdb's version contains in-frame clones alone and is incomplete. Of roughly 130,000 clones in the sample, just over 85% were seen once. Concerning this clone itself: Its target is not known.

The clonotype comes from an adult in good health. This specimen was peripheral blood, taken on day 0 of AZD1222 vaccination.

The CDR3: CASRAGTANTGELFF. In DNA form, the CDR3 reads TGCGCCAGCAGAGCCGGGACAGCGAACACCGGGGAGCTGTTTTTT. V is TRBV5-1 and J is TRBJ2-2, with 7 positions matching TRBD1. This CDR3 spans 15 amino acids. Trimming cost V 5 bases and J 0 bases; bases outside gene matches: 4. Germline V gene data show CDR1 as SGHRS and CDR2 as YFSETQ.